A single sample gave rise to the 21 T cell receptor beta chains below, sequenced in a study of Graves' ophthalmopathy and Graves' hyperthyroidism. For repertoire sequencing, the TCR beta CDR3 regions were amplified from RNA transcripts. First-round RT-PCR employed HTBI primers, with a second-round multiplex PCR after it. In TCRdb, the multiplex PCR reads were re-called with MiXCR into one record per CDR3 protein. The sample records 400,000 or so distinct CDR3 sequences, about 18% being singletons. Sequencing used peripheral blood. The receptors come from an adult woman with stable Graves' hyperthyroidism.

This clonotype was seen at least ten times. The J gene is TRBJ1-6, the V gene TRBV15, with D uncertain. Germline values: CDR1 LNHNV, CDR2 YYDKDF (reference sequence). Trimming took off 0 bases at V and 9 bases at J, with 9 bases between the two ends. This CDR3 has 14 amino acids. The CDR3 sequence is CATSRDRGGSPLHF. CDR3 sequence (DNA): TGTGCCACCAGCAGAGATCGGGGAGGTTCACCCCTCCACTTT.

This clonotype was seen ten or more times. Here the CDR3 reads CASSLQGRGIVTQYF. CDR3 DNA sequence: TGTGCCAGCAGTTTACAGGGACGGGGGATTGTGACCCAGTACTTC. The chain uses TRBV27 and TRBJ2-5; D possibly corresponds to TRBD2 (6 bases). The CDR3 has 15 amino acids. CDR1 is MNHEY and CDR2 is SMNVEV in the germline V gene (reference sequence). Trimming left V 2 bases short and J 7 bases short, with 17 bases between.

This clonotype occurred many times. The chain employs TRBV2 and TRBJ2-7; 9 bases map to TRBD2. J gave up 1 base and V 6 bases, and 10 bases lay outside the gene matches. Germline V gene data show CDR1 as SNHLY and CDR2 as FYNNEI. The CDR3 extends over 16 amino acids. For the CDR3, the DNA is TGTGCCAGCAGCGAGAGGGGACTAGCCGCTTCCTACGAGCAGTACTTC. Its translation is CASSERGLAASYEQYF.

The CDR3 here is CASRGTSGSETQYF. The DNA of the CDR3 is TGCGCCAGCAGGGGGACTAGCGGGAGTGAGACCCAGTACTTC. V and J are TRBV5-1 and TRBJ2-5, with TRBD2 matching 14 bases. With 5 bases clipped from V and 5 bases from J, the junction kept 2 bases outside the gene matches. The CDR3 has 14 residues. Germline V gene data show CDR1 as SGHRS and CDR2 as YFSETQ.

This clonotype was seen ten or more times. The chain is built from TRBV30 and TRBJ2-7; TRBD2 aligns across 10 bases. Trimming at V came to 2 bases and at J to 4 bases, leaving 2 bases not matched to a gene. The germline CDR1 and CDR2 sequences are GTSNPN and SVGIG (reference sequence). This CDR3 has 13 residues. CDR3 sequence (DNA): TGTGCCTGGAGTAGCGGGAGGGCTTACGAGCAGTACTTC. Translated: CAWSSGRAYEQYF.

This clonotype was counted many times. This chain links TRBV5-1 with TRBJ2-7; 7 nucleotides line up with TRBD1. CDR3 length: 13 residues. The V gene end was trimmed by 2 bases and the J gene end by 2 bases; junction bases not matched to a gene: 1. CDR1 and CDR2 from the germline V gene are SGHRS and YFSETQ. DNA for the CDR3: TGCGCCAGCAGCTTCCAGGGGGCCTACGAGCAGTACTTC. As protein: CASSFQGAYEQYF.

This clonotype was counted a few times. V usage is TRBV7-2 and J usage is TRBJ2-7, with 8 positions matching TRBD2. The CDR3 has 13 amino acids. The V and J ends lost 5 bases and 7 bases, in that order; junction bases with no gene match: 7. CDR1 is SGHTA, CDR2 FQGNSA, per germline. CDR3 protein: CASSREGRNEQYF. CDR3 sequence (DNA): TGTGCCAGCAGCCGGGAGGGCCGCAATGAGCAGTACTTC.

Many counts were recorded for this clonotype. The genes are TRBV7-9 and TRBJ1-1, with TRBD1 as a possible D gene (6 bases). The CDR3 extends over 15 amino acids. The germline V and J ends were trimmed by 5 bases and 2 bases, with 15 bases remaining between them. Germline loops: CDR1 SEHNR, CDR2 FQNEAQ (reference sequence). The CDR3 here is CASSGWGQGNTEAFF. The DNA of the CDR3 is TGTGCCAGCAGCGGTTGGGGGCAGGGTAACACTGAAGCTTTCTTT.

This clonotype was detected many times. The chain recombines TRBV28 with TRBJ1-3; D is unclear. The germline V gene encodes CDR1 MDHEN and CDR2 SYDVKM. The CDR3 is 14 residues long. With 6 bases removed from V and 1 base from J, the gap between germline ends came to 10 bases. CDR3 amino acids: CASRKGRSGNTIYF. CDR3 bases: TGTGCCAGCAGAAAAGGGCGATCTGGAAACACCATATATTTT.

V is TRBV18 and J is TRBJ2-7, with no clear D. Germline V gives CDR1 KGHSH, CDR2 LQKENI. Deletions cut 4 bases from V and 4 bases from J, with 17 bases between. This CDR3 is 15 amino acids long. CDR3 loop: CASSLFGEREYEQYF. The CDR3 nucleotides are TGTGCCAGCTCACTCTTCGGTGAGCGCGAGTACGAGCAGTACTTC.

This clonotype was detected ten times or more. The chain uses TRBV19 and TRBJ2-7, with D possibly matching TRBD1 (8 bases). The V end lost 10 bases, the J end lost 7 bases, and 20 bases lay between the germline ends. This CDR3 comprises 13 residues. The germline V gene encodes CDR1 LNHDA and CDR2 SQIVND (reference sequence). The CDR3 is CATLGGTGGEQYF. Here the CDR3 DNA reads TGTGCCACCCTGGGAGGGACAGGCGGTGAGCAGTACTTC.

This clonotype was seen at least ten times. The CDR3 sequence: CASSLDPAQGAFEAFF. As DNA, the CDR3 is TGTGCCAGCAGCTTAGATCCAGCTCAGGGGGCATTTGAAGCTTTCTTT. This chain links TRBV11-2 with TRBJ1-1; 8 bases map to TRBD1. With V trimmed by 0 bases and J by 7 bases, 10 bases remained unmatched. Germline V lookup: CDR1 SGHAT, CDR2 FQNNGV. This CDR3 comprises 16 residues.

The chain uses TRBV30 and TRBJ2-2; 7 bases line up with TRBD2. The CDR3 is 14 amino acids. V lost 2 bases, J lost 6 bases, and 6 bases stayed unmatched. The germline V gene has CDR1 GTSNPN and CDR2 SVGIG (reference sequence). The CDR3 DNA follows: TGTGCCTGGAGTCATCCGGGGGGTGCCGGGGAGCTGTTTTTT. Residues: CAWSHPGGAGELFF.

This clonotype was found many times. The chain carries TRBV15 and TRBJ1-2, with a tentative D call TRBD1 (5 bases). CDR3 length: 16 amino acids. Trimming cost V 3 bases and J 1 base, with 15 bases left between them. Germline V CDR1 and CDR2: LNHNV, YYDKDF (reference sequence). CDR3 nucleotide sequence: TGTGCCACCAGCAGGAGATCAGGGTCCCTTAACTATGGCTACACCTTC. This encodes CATSRRSGSLNYGYTF.

This chain links TRBV29-1 with TRBJ1-1; D is unresolved. CDR3 length equals 13 residues. Germline-derived CDR1 and CDR2 are SQVTM and ANQGSEA. Trimming removed 3 bases at V and 3 bases at J, with 11 bases between. The CDR3 coding sequence is TGCAGCGTTGAGGAGGGAATGGACACTGAAGCTTTCTTT. Encoded protein: CSVEEGMDTEAFF.

This chain links TRBV28 with TRBJ2-5, with 9 positions matching TRBD2. CDR3 size: 12 residues. The V and J ends lost 3 bases and 7 bases, in that order; junction bases with no gene match: 0. Germline loops: CDR1 MDHEN, CDR2 SYDVKM. Written as DNA, the CDR3 is TGTGCCAGCAGTTTGACTAGCGGGACCCAGTACTTC. Translated: CASSLTSGTQYF.

This clonotype was detected ten times or more. The chain carries TRBV2 and TRBJ1-1, with a tentative D call TRBD1 (5 bases). Per germline, CDR1 SNHLY and CDR2 FYNNEI. The V end was cut by 4 bases, the J end by 4 bases, with 16 bases between. CDR3 size: 15 residues. Here the CDR3 reads CASSAQVASGTEAFF. The CDR3 bases are TGTGCCAGCAGTGCACAGGTCGCTTCGGGCACTGAAGCTTTCTTT.

The chain has TRBV3-1 and TRBJ1-2; D is unclear. Trimming stripped 4 bases from V and 5 bases from J, with 11 bases between. Germline V gives CDR1 LGHDT, CDR2 YNNKEL (reference sequence). This CDR3 is 13 amino acids long. DNA for the CDR3: TGTGCCAGCAGCCCTCGGAACGGTTATGGCTACACCTTC. Encoded protein: CASSPRNGYGYTF.

This clonotype was seen ten or more times. The V gene is TRBV5-1, the J gene TRBJ2-7, with 10 bases fitting TRBD1. J was trimmed by 0 bases and V by 4 bases; bases with no gene match: 4. The CDR3 length is 15 residues. From germline, CDR1 is SGHRS and CDR2 YFSETQ. This CDR3 is CASSQTGGFSYEQYF. CDR3 nucleotide sequence: TGCGCCAGCAGCCAGACAGGGGGCTTCTCCTACGAGCAGTACTTC.

This clonotype was observed many times. The chain couples TRBV28 to TRBJ2-7, with D perhaps being TRBD1 or TRBD2 (5 bases each). Germline values: CDR1 MDHEN, CDR2 SYDVKM. The length of the CDR3 is 13 residues. Trimming pared 5 bases from V and 2 bases from J, leaving 10 bases between. The CDR3 DNA is TGTGCCAGCAGTAGGAAGGGACCCTACGAGCAGTACTTC. It yields the protein CASSRKGPYEQYF.

This clonotype was seen many times. This chain uses TRBV27 with TRBJ2-5, with TRBD2 matching 7 bases. Germline V lookup: CDR1 MNHEY, CDR2 SMNVEV (reference sequence). The CDR3 is made up of 13 amino acids. Germline trimming cut 4 bases from V and 7 bases from J; bases unmatched to any gene: 6. CDR3 nucleotides: TGTGCCAGCAGTTCCCTAGCGGCTGGGACCCAGTACTTC. Its protein product is CASSSLAAGTQYF.